Sequencing of this T cell receptor beta chain was carried out in a study of control samples from healthy donors and cancer patients. This clone turned up a few times. Germline V CDR1 and CDR2: MNHNY, SVGAGI (reference sequence). J was trimmed by 2 bases and V by 6 bases; bases with no gene match: 4. The CDR3 is made up of 14 amino acids. Clones were sequenced by immunoSEQ multiplex PCR, and TCRdb holds only the in-frame ones, with some missing. Here the sample spans some 90,000 clones, about 88% being singletons. The rearrangement links TRBV6-6 to TRBJ1-1; TRBD1 matches 9 bases. The sequence was obtained from a woman aged 45-60 years in good health. Sample: blood. CDR3 sequence: CASRDRGGNTEAFF. CDR3 nucleotides: TGTGCCAGCAGGGACAGGGGTGGAAACACTGAAGCTTTCTTT.